What follows are 3 T cell receptor beta chains derived from one specimen sequenced in a study of identical twins. Via MiXCR, TCRdb re-called the 5' RACE reads, giving one row per CDR3 protein. The data contain roughly 720,000 distinct CDR3 sequences, 15% to 20% of them seen just once; the ten biggest clones take up less than 15%. These data were also reused for a study on T cells expressing NK-cell markers.

Sample: PBMCs. These receptors all stem from a woman under 30 in good health.

The J gene is TRBJ2-1, the V gene TRBV5-1; 8 bases agree with TRBD1. The CDR3 consists of 16 residues. The junction had 10 bases not matched to a gene; V was cut back by 4 bases and J by 4 bases. The germline gives CDR1 SGHRS, CDR2 YFSETQ. The CDR3 coding sequence is TGCGCCAGCAGCCTGACAGGGGACGGATATTACAATGAGCAGTTCTTC. Its translation: CASSLTGDGYYNEQFF.

The rearrangement uses TRBV20-1 and TRBJ2-7; no clear D. Germline V lookup: CDR1 DFQATT, CDR2 SNEGSKA (reference sequence). CDR3 length: 12 amino acids. Trimming took off 3 bases at V and 7 bases at J, with 13 bases between the two ends. The CDR3 DNA reads as TGCAGTGCTAGTCGTTCAGATGGGGAGCAGTACTTC. It yields the protein CSASRSDGEQYF.

Ten or more counts support this clonotype. CDR3 sequence reads: CASSASQGGGQYQPQHF. DNA of the CDR3: TGTGCCAGCAGCGCATCACAGGGAGGTGGACAATATCAGCCCCAGCATTTT. The V call is TRBV13, the J call TRBJ1-5; the D gene is possibly TRBD1 (6 bases). This CDR3 has 17 residues. Trimming took 5 bases from V and 5 from J, leaving 22 bases between them. CDR1 and CDR2 (germline): PRHDT, FYEKMQ (reference sequence).